The rows below give T cell receptor beta chains drawn from one sample of a study of long-term antiretroviral therapy in people with HIV. Produced via immunoSEQ multiplex PCR; TCRdb's table is partial and in-frame only. The data show around 27,000 clones, about 85% seen once. The sample here was unsorted PBMCs, taken 3 years after starting antiretroviral therapy. These receptors all come from a man aged 35 to 55 with HIV. Both conserved end residues are part of each CDR3. The D gene is left open where the match is weak. Expanded clones get a size class; other rows say once, few or many, or leave the size out.

TGTGCCAGCAGCTTCGGGCCTGAAGCTTTCTTT,CASSFGPEAFF,TRBV11-2,TRBJ1-1,.,.
TGTGCCAGCTCACGAGGGGGGCAGGGGTACACTGAAGCTTTCTTT,CASSRGGQGYTEAFF,TRBV18,TRBJ1-1,.,once
TGTGCCAGCAGTCCCCCCGAGGTCTCCTACGAGCAGTACTTC,CASSPPEVSYEQYF,TRBV6-1,TRBJ2-7,.,.
TGTGCCAGCTCACCACCCCTTGCCCCCGAGGATACGCAGTATTTT,CASSPPLAPEDTQYF,TRBV18,TRBJ2-3,.,.
TGTGCCAGCTCCCCTGGATCAAACTATGGCTACACCTTC,CASSPGSNYGYTF,TRBV18,TRBJ1-2,.,.
TGTGCCAGCAGTGTACTAAGGGGGAAGTTGGACACTGAAGCTTTCTTT,CASSVLRGKLDTEAFF,TRBV2,TRBJ1-1,.,.
TGTGCCAGCAGCTTGACGACAGGAGGGACTGAAGCTTTCTTT,CASSLTTGGTEAFF,TRBV11-2,TRBJ1-1,.,.
TGTGCCAGCATGCGGCTAGCGGTAGGCGAGCAGTACTTC,CASMRLAVGEQYF,TRBV6-6,TRBJ2-7,TRBD2,.
TGTGCCAGCAGCTTAGGACAGGGGATTGAGCAGTACTTC,CASSLGQGIEQYF,TRBV11-2,TRBJ2-7,TRBD1,.
TGTGCCAGCAGCTTAACTTGGGGGGGTGGGTTGAATCAGCCCCAGCATTTT,CASSLTWGGGLNQPQHF,TRBV7-8,TRBJ1-5,.,.
TGTGCCACCAGACCGATGATAGGGGCCATGAACACTGAAGCTTTCTTT,CATRPMIGAMNTEAFF,TRBV15,TRBJ1-1,.,few
TGTGCCAGCAGTGAATCGGTCACCTGGGGCACTGAAGCTTTCTTT,CASSESVTWGTEAFF,TRBV2,TRBJ1-1,.,.
TGTGCCAGCAGCCTTCAGGGGCGATCTGGAAACACCATATATTTT,CASSLQGRSGNTIYF,TRBV7-9,TRBJ1-3,.,.
TGCAGCGTTGAAGAAGCGGGAGGGCCCTATGGGGAGCTGTTTTTT,CSVEEAGGPYGELFF,TRBV29-1,TRBJ2-2,TRBD2,.
TGTGCCAGCAGCCCCTCAGGGGGGGGACTAGCGGGAGGGGGGAATGAGCAGTTCTTC,CASSPSGGGLAGGGNEQFF,TRBV7-3,TRBJ2-1,TRBD2,.
TGCGCCAGCAGCTTGGACAGGGGGGCTAACTTTGGCTACACCTTC,CASSLDRGANFGYTF,TRBV5-1,TRBJ1-2,TRBD1,.